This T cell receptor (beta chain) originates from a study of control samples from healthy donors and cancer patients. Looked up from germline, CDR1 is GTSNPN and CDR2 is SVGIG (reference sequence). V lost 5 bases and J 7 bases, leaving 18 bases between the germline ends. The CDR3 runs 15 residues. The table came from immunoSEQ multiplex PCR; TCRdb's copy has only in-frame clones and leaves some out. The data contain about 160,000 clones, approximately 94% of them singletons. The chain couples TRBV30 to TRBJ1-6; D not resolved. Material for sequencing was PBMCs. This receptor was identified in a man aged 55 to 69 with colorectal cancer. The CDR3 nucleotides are TGTGCCTGGTCGGACGGGCAGCCGTTCAATTCACCCCTCCACTTT. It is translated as CAWSDGQPFNSPLHF.